Listed below are T cell receptor beta chains from one sample, sequenced in a study of cytomegalovirus exposure and HLA in healthy donors. Assay: immunoSEQ multiplex PCR; the TCRdb copy retains only in-frame clones and omits some. The profile shows approximately 90,000 clones, approximately 76% of them singletons. The material sequenced was PBMCs. These receptors were taken from a male donor in good health and CMV-seronegative. CDR3s include the opening cysteine and the closing phenylalanine or tryptophan. The D gene is left open where the match is weak. Size is omitted from some rows. Given values are once, few, many or a class for expanded clones.

clone_size cdr3_length j_call v_call d_call cdr3_nt cdr3_aa
. 15 TRBJ2-1 TRBV7-8 TRBD1 TGTGCCAGCAGACCGGGACAGGGGGACTACAATGAGCAGTTCTTC CASRPGQGDYNEQFF
. 14 TRBJ2-1 TRBV19 . TGTGCCAGTAGCTCGGACACAACCTACAATGAGCAGTTCTTC CASSSDTTYNEQFF
. 13 TRBJ1-1 TRBV28 . TGTGCCAGCAGTTTGGTATGGCAGGCTGAAGCTTTCTTT CASSLVWQAEAFF
few 14 TRBJ1-2 TRBV13 . TGTGCCAGCAGCTTAGAATCCAGATCCTATGGCTACACCTTC CASSLESRSYGYTF
. 14 TRBJ2-7 TRBV5-1 . TGCGCCAGCAGCTCCGGGGGTCTATCCTACGAGCAGTACTTC CASSSGGLSYEQYF
once 15 TRBJ1-2 TRBV28 . TGTGCCAGCTCACTACCTATTATGGCAGGGGATGGCTACACCTTC CASSLPIMAGDGYTF
. 14 TRBJ2-7 TRBV9 . TGTGCCAGCAGCGTAGGTCCAGGGGGGTACGAGCAGTACTTC CASSVGPGGYEQYF
once 14 TRBJ2-3 TRBV6-1 . TGTGCCAGCGGGATGGGAGTGGGCACAGATACGCAGTATTTT CASGMGVGTDTQYF
. 15 TRBJ2-3 TRBV10-1 . TGCGCCAGCAGTGATGGACTATGGGTTGCAGATACGCAGTATTTT CASSDGLWVADTQYF
once 15 TRBJ1-1 TRBV14 . TGTGCCAGCAGCCTCGCCGCATTGGGGGCCGTTGAAGCTTTCTTT CASSLAALGAVEAFF
. 15 TRBJ1-5 TRBV10-2 TRBD1 TGCGCCAGCAGAACGGGGACAGGGGGCTTATGGCCCCAGCATTTT CASRTGTGGLWPQHF
. 14 TRBJ1-4 TRBV25-1 . TGTGCCAGCAGTGAGACAGGAAGATTCGAAAAACTGTTTTTT CASSETGRFEKLFF